This TCR beta chain originates from a study of blood T cell repertoires in COVID-19. Study-level information: The United States, Italy and Spain were the sources of the acute and convalescent COVID-19 samples. PBMCs, B-cell-depleted T cells, or T cells were the source of the cDNA or gDNA that made up the material.

V was trimmed by 3 bases and J by 2 bases, leaving 10 bases between them. There are 14 residues in the CDR3. Per the germline V gene, CDR1 is SGHDT and CDR2 is YYEEEE. Original handling: Reference gene primer amplification gave estimated nucleated cell counts. The method was immunoSEQ multiplex PCR; TCRdb's version includes in-frame clones alone and lacks a portion of them. The V and J calls and clone size come from that table; D and trimming were worked out from the DNA. The top ten hold around 15% of the sample, which has 150,000 to 200,000 clones, 60% to 80% seen once. Sequencing used peripheral blood. The chain is built from TRBV5-6 and TRBJ2-3, with D perhaps TRBD1 (5 bases). The TCR sequence derives from a man aged 55 to 69 with active or convalescent COVID-19. CDR3 in DNA: TGTGCCAGCAGCTCATTCAGGGCCACAGATACGCAGTATTTT. Its protein is CASSSFRATDTQYF.